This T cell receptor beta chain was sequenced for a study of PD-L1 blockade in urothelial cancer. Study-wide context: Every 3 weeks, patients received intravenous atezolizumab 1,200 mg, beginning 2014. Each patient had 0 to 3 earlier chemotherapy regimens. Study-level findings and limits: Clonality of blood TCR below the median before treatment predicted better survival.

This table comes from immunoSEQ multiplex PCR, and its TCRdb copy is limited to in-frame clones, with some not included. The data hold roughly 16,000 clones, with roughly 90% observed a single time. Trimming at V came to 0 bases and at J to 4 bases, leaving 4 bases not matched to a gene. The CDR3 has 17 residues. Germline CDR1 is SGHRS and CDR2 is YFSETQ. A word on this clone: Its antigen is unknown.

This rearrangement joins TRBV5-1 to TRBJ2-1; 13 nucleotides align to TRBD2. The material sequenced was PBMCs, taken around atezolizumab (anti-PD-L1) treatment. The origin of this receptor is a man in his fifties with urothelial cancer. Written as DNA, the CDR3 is TGCGCCAGCAGCTTGGGACTAGCGGGGGGCCCTTACAATGAGCAGTTCTTC. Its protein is CASSLGLAGGPYNEQFF.